Below are 3 T cell receptor beta chains sequenced from a single sample in a study of T cells in women clearing cervical HPV infection. TCRdb's table, derived via immunoSEQ multiplex PCR, lists solely in-frame clones and lacks some. This sample lists approximately 30,000 clones; its ten largest clones have roughly 15%. Sequencing used blood buffy coat. The receptor set was obtained from a woman between 18 and 75 years old with a cervical HPV16 infection that either progressed to CIN3+ or cleared (not recorded which).

About this clone itself: The read is 3 residues too short to cover the CDR3 end, so that end is filled in from the germline J gene. The chain joins TRBV19 to TRBJ1-1; D perhaps matches TRBD1 (5 bases). The germline V and J ends were trimmed by 3 bases and 1 base, with 15 bases remaining between them. This CDR3 spans 16 amino acids. Germline V lookup: CDR1 LNHDA, CDR2 SQIVND (reference sequence). The CDR3 bases that were read are TGTGCCAGTAGTATGGGGCAGGGTTTTAGGAACACTGAA. Translating gives CASSMGQGFRNTE. In full, the CDR3 is CASSMGQGFRNTEAFF.

For this clone: Read data end 3 residues before the CDR3 end; the end is taken from the germline J gene. The J gene is TRBJ2-1, the V gene TRBV2; the D gene is possibly TRBD1 (7 bases). The germline gives CDR1 SNHLY, CDR2 FYNNEI. This CDR3 contains 16 residues. Trimming removed 0 bases from V and 8 bases from J, with 17 bases in between. The CDR3 reads CASSEARRGHRDEQFF. The CDR3 DNA, read in part, is TGTGCCAGCAGTGAAGCGCGGAGGGGGCATCGGGATGAG.

The CDR3 loop is CSAEGQVDDEQYF. The DNA read from the CDR3 is TGCAGCGCCGAGGGACAGGTAGATGACGAG. The V gene is TRBV29-1, the J gene TRBJ2-7; 8 bases align to TRBD1. The sequenced fragment ends 3 residues before the CDR3 boundary, so the rest is inferred from the germline J gene. The CDR3 spans 13 residues. Per the germline V gene, CDR1 is SQVTM and CDR2 is ANQGSEA. Trimming at V came to 7 bases and at J to 5 bases, leaving 10 bases not matched to a gene.